Only a few counts were recorded for the clone carrying this TCR beta chain. Its antigen remains unidentified. The V and J ends lost 1 base and 1 base, in that order; junction bases with no gene match: 0. The CDR3 consists of 14 residues. The germline V gene encodes CDR1 MNHEY and CDR2 SVGAGI. No change in lesions over the prior 6 months defined stable disease. Patients had received no treatment within the previous three months. This record comes from a study of resident and recirculating memory T cells in vitiligo. Study-wide points: No unique dominant TCR clone was found in vitiligo lesions.

Using immunoSEQ multiplex PCR, the repertoire was profiled, and TCRdb retains in-frame clones only, with some absent. The sample shows approximately 69,000 clones, approximately 90% of them seen only once. This chain connects TRBV6-5 to TRBJ2-5; 7 bases align to TRBD2. The TCR was taken from a male donor with vitiligo. The sample consisted of blood. As DNA, the CDR3 is TGTGCCAGCAGTTACTGGGGGGGCCAAGAGACCCAGTACTTC. This translates into CASSYWGGQETQYF.